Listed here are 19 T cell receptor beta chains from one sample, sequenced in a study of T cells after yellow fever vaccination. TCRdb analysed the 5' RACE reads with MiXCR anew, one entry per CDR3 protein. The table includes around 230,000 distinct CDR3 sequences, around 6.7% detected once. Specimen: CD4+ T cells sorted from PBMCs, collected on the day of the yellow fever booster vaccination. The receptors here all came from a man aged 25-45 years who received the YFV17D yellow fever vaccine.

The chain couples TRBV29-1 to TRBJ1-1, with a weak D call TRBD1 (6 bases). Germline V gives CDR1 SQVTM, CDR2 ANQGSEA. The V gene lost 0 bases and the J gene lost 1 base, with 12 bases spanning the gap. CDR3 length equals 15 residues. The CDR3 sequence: CSVEDQGTPNTEAFF. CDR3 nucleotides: TGCAGCGTTGAAGATCAGGGGACACCGAACACTGAAGCTTTCTTT.

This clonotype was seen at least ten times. The CDR3 nucleotides are TGTGCCAGCTCACCAGATAGAGGCGGGAGCGGAGATGAGCAGTTCTTC. Its protein product is CASSPDRGGSGDEQFF. V is TRBV18 and J is TRBJ2-1; 7 nucleotides line up with TRBD2. The CDR3 has 16 amino acids. Trimming removed 2 bases from V and 8 bases from J; junction bases left unmatched: 12. Germline assignment: CDR1 KGHSH and CDR2 LQKENI.

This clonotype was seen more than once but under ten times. The CDR3 loop reads CASSWGNSGLTGELFF. The CDR3 DNA is TGTGCCAGCAGCTGGGGGAATAGCGGTCTCACCGGGGAGCTGTTTTTT. The V and J genes are TRBV7-8 and TRBJ2-2; a weak D match, TRBD2 (6 bases). Germline values: CDR1 SGHVS, CDR2 FQNEAQ. V lost 4 bases and J 4 bases, leaving 16 bases between the germline ends. There are 16 residues in the CDR3. The full variable domain, its missing parts supplied by reference TRBV7-8 and TRBJ2-2, is GAGVSQSPRYKVAKRGQDVALRCDPISGHVSLFWYQQALGQGPEFLTYFQNEAQLDKSGLPSDRFFAERPEGSVSTLKIQRTQQEDSAVYLCASSWGNSGLTGELFFGEGSRLTVL.

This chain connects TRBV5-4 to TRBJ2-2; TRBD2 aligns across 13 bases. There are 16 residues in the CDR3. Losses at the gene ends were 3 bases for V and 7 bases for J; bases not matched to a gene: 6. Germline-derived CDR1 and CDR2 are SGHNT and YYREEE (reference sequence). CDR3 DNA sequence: TGTGCCAGCAGCTCGGGACTAGCGGGGCCTAACGGGGAGCTGTTTTTT. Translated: CASSSGLAGPNGELFF.

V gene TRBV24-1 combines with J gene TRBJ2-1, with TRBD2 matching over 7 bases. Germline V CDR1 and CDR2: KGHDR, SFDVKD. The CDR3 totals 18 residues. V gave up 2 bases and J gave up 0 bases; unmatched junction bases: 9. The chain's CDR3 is CATSDYLSGASSYNEQFF. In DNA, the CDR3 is TGTGCCACCAGTGATTACCTAAGCGGGGCTAGCTCCTACAATGAGCAGTTCTTC.

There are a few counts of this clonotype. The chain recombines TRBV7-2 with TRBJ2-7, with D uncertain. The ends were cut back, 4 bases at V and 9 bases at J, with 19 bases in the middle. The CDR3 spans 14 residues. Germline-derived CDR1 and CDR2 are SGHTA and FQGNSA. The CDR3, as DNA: TGTGCCAGCAGCTCCGAACCATCCCTACGAGGGCAGTACTTC. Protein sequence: CASSSEPSLRGQYF.

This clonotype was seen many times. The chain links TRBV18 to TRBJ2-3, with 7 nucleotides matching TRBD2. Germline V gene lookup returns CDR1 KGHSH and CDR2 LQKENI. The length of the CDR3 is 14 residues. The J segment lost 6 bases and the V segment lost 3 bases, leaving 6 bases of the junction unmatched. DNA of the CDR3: TGTGCCAGCTCACCGACTAGCCTTAGGGATACGCAGTATTTT. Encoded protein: CASSPTSLRDTQYF.

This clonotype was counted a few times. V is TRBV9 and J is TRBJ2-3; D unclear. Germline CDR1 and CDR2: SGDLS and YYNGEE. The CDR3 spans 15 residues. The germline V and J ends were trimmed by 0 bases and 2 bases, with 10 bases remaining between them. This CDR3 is CASSVASPDTDTQYF. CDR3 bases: TGTGCCAGCAGCGTAGCCTCACCCGACACAGATACGCAGTATTTT.

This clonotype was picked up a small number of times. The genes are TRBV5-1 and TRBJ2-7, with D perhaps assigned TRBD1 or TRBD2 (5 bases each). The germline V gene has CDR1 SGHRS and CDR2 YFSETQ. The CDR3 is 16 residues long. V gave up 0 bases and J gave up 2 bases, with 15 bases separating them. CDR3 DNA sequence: TGCGCCAGCAGCTTGGGGATCGGGGCGCAGACCTACGAGCAGTACTTC. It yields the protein CASSLGIGAQTYEQYF.

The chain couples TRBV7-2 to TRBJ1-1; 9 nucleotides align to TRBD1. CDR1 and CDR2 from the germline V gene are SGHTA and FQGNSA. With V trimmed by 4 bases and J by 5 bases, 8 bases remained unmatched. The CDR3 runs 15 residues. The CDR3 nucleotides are TGTGCCAGCAGCTACTACAGGGGGCCGAGAACTGAAGCTTTCTTT. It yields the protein CASSYYRGPRTEAFF.

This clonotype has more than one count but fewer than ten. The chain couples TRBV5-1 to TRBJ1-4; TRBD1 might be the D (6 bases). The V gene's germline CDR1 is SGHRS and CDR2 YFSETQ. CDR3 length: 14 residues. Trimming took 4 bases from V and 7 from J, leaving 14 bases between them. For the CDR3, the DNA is TGCGCCAGCAGCGACGGGACATCGGGTGAAAAACTGTTTTTT. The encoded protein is CASSDGTSGEKLFF. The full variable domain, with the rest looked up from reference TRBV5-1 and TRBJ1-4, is KAGVTQTPRYLIKTRGQQVTLSCSPISGHRSVSWYQQTPGQGLQFLFEYFSETQRNKGNFPGRFSGRQFSNSRSEMNVSTLELGDSALYLCASSDGTSGEKLFFGSGTQLSVL.

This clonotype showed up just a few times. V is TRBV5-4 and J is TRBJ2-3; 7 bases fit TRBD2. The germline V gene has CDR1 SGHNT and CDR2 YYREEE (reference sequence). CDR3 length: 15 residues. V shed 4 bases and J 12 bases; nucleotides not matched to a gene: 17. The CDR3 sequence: CASSLRVTGGPIQYF. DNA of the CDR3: TGTGCCAGCAGCCTCAGGGTAACGGGAGGTCCGATCCAGTATTTT.

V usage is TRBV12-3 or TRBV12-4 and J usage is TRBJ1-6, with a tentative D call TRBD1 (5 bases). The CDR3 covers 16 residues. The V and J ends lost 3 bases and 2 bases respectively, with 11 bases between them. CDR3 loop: CASSLETGTYNSPLHF. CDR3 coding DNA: TGTGCCAGCAGTTTGGAAACAGGAACCTATAATTCACCCCTCCACTTT.

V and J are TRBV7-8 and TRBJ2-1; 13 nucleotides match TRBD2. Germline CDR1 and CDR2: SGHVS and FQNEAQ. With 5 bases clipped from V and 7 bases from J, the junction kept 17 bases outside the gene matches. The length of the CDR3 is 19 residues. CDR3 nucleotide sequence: TGTGCCAGCAGCCCCCGGACTAGCGGGAGCGCCGCCCCGTCTAATGAGCAGTTCTTC. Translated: CASSPRTSGSAAPSNEQFF.

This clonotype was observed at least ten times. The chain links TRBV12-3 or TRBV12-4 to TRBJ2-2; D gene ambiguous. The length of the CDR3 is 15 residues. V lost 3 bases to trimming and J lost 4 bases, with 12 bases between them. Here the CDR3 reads CASSFLGSLTGELFF. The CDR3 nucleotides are TGTGCCAGCAGTTTTTTGGGCTCTCTCACCGGGGAGCTGTTTTTT.

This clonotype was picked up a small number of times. The CDR3 nucleotides are TGCGCCAGCAGCTCAGCGACTCTTGGACCCCAGACGGGCGATGAGCAGTTCTTC. Protein sequence: CASSSATLGPQTGDEQFF. The rearrangement uses TRBV5-1 and TRBJ2-1; the D is unclear. The V and J ends lost 3 bases and 8 bases respectively, with 27 bases between them. Looked up from germline, CDR1 is SGHRS and CDR2 is YFSETQ. This CDR3 is built from 18 residues. The full variable domain, rest sourced from reference TRBV5-1 and TRBJ2-1, is KAGVTQTPRYLIKTRGQQVTLSCSPISGHRSVSWYQQTPGQGLQFLFEYFSETQRNKGNFPGRFSGRQFSNSRSEMNVSTLELGDSALYLCASSSATLGPQTGDEQFFGPGTRLTVL.

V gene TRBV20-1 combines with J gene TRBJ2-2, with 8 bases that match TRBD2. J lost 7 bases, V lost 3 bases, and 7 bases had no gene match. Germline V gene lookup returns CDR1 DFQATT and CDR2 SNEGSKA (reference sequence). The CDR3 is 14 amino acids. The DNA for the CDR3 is TGCAGTGCTAGTAGCGGGGAGGGTGGCGGGGAGCTGTTTTTT. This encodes CSASSGEGGGELFF.

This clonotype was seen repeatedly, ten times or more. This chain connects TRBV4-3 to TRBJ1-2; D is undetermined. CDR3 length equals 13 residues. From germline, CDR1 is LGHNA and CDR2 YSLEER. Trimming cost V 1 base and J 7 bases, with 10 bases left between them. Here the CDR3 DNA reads TGCGCCAGCAGCCAAGTATTAATTGGTGGCTACACCTTC. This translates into CASSQVLIGGYTF.

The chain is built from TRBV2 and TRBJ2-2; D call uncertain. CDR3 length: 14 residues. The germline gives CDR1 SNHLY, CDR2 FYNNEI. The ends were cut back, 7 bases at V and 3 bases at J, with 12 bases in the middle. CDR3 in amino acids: CASNPARDTGELFF. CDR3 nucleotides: TGTGCCAGCAACCCAGCCCGAGACACCGGGGAGCTGTTTTTT.